Listed below are T cell receptor beta chains from one sample, sequenced in a study of breast tumors, draining lymph nodes, adjacent tissues. MiXCR, run by TCRdb on the multiplex PCR reads, gives a single entry per CDR3 protein. The repertoire includes some 150,000 distinct CDR3 sequences, roughly 35% of them detected once, and over 3.5% sits in the top ten. Sequences were obtained from axillary lymph node tissue. Every receptor here comes from a female donor with breast cancer. Some clones in this sample may be carry-over from other donors' samples. Each CDR3 is given with its conserved first and last residue. D genes are given only for firm matches. Clone size is given for some rows only: seen once, a few or many times, or a class if the clone is expanded.

v_call,d_call,clone_size,j_call,cdr3_nt,cdr3_aa
TRBV29-1,TRBD1,many,TRBJ2-5,TGCAGCGTTGAAGAGGACAGGGGGCGTAGTGAGACCCAGTACTTC,CSVEEDRGRSETQYF
TRBV10-3,NA,NA,TRBJ1-2,TGTGCCATCAGTAACGGGGGGGGAGGCTACACCTTC,CAISNGGGGYTF
TRBV6-5,NA,NA,TRBJ2-4,TGTGCCAGCGAACGATCCGGGCAGAGCGACATTCAGTACTTC,CASERSGQSDIQYF
TRBV2,TRBD1,NA,TRBJ2-3,TGTGCCAGCAGGCCGGGACAGGGGCGCACAAATACGCAGTATTTT,CASRPGQGRTNTQYF
TRBV6-5,TRBD1,NA,TRBJ2-3,TGTGCCAGCAGTCACTCGGGACAGGAGACAGATACGCAGTATTTT,CASSHSGQETDTQYF
TRBV7-9,NA,many,TRBJ2-2,TGTGCCACCCCCGGGGTCGCCCGGCACACCGGGGAGCTGTTTTTT,CATPGVARHTGELFF
TRBV28,NA,few,TRBJ1-5,TGTGCCAGCAGTCCCGGGGGGGGGAGGCAGCCCCAGCATTTT,CASSPGGGRQPQHF
TRBV20-1,TRBD1,NA,TRBJ1-6,TGCAGTGCTACGCTCCGGGACAGTCGCAATTCACCCCTCCACTTT,CSATLRDSRNSPLHF
TRBV7-6,NA,many,TRBJ1-6,TGTGCCAGCAGCTTAGTATCCCGGGGGGATTCACCCCTCCACTTT,CASSLVSRGDSPLHF
TRBV4-1,TRBD1,NA,TRBJ1-2,TGCGCCAGCAGCCAAAGACAGGGATCCTATGGCTACACCTTC,CASSQRQGSYGYTF
TRBV11-2,NA,many,TRBJ2-7,TGTGCCAGCAGCCTCGACCTACTCTACGAGCAGTACTTC,CASSLDLLYEQYF
TRBV27,NA,few,TRBJ1-4,TGTGCCAGCAGTTTTTTAGGGGCTCAGGAAAAACTGTTTTTT,CASSFLGAQEKLFF
TRBV10-2,NA,many,TRBJ1-4,TGCGCCAGCAGTGATCGGGGGGGCGATGAAAAACTGTTTTTT,CASSDRGGDEKLFF
TRBV9,NA,many,TRBJ2-7,TGTGCCAGCAGCGTAGCTCCGGCAGCTACCTACGAGCAGTACTTC,CASSVAPAATYEQYF
TRBV11-2,TRBD1,NA,TRBJ2-7,TGTGCCAGCAGCCCCTCCAACCATCCCCGGGACAGTTCGGCCTACGAGCAGTACTTC,CASSPSNHPRDSSAYEQYF
TRBV7-2,TRBD1,NA,TRBJ1-3,TGTGCCAGCAGCTTTCCTCGGACAGGGGGCCCCTCTGGAAACACCATATATTTT,CASSFPRTGGPSGNTIYF
TRBV7-7,NA,many,TRBJ2-3,TGTGCTAGCAGCACCTCTCCCACAGATACGCAGTATTTT,CASSTSPTDTQYF
TRBV4-3,NA,many,TRBJ2-2,TGCGCCAGCAGCCAAGATGTGGGGCGCCCCACCGGGGAGCTGTTTTTT,CASSQDVGRPTGELFF
TRBV6-2/TRBV6-3,NA,NA,TRBJ2-7,TGTGCCAGCAGTCACTCTTCCCTTTACGAGCAGTACTTC,CASSHSSLYEQYF
TRBV13,NA,NA,TRBJ1-2,TGTGCCAGCAGCCAGCGACAGCAGTGGAGCTATGGCTACACCTTC,CASSQRQQWSYGYTF
TRBV6-1,NA,NA,TRBJ2-2,TGTGCCAGCAGTGAATTGGGGACCCACACCGGGGAGCTGTTTTTT,CASSELGTHTGELFF
TRBV30,NA,many,TRBJ2-2,TGTGCCTGGAGTGTGCCTTGGAAGACAGACGCGAACACCGGGGAGCTGTTTTTT,CAWSVPWKTDANTGELFF
TRBV11-1,NA,many,TRBJ2-7,TGTGCCAGCAGCTGGACGGGTGAGCAGTACTTC,CASSWTGEQYF
TRBV7-2,TRBD2,many,TRBJ2-1,TGTGCCAGCAGCTTAGATATAGCGGGAGTGGATGAGCAGTTCTTC,CASSLDIAGVDEQFF
TRBV12-3/TRBV12-4,NA,NA,TRBJ2-7,TGTGCCAGCAGCTTGAGTTCCTACGGGCAGTACTTC,CASSLSSYGQYF
TRBV28,NA,NA,TRBJ1-3,TGTGCCAGCAGTTCGCCGGACAGACTCGGAAACACCATATATTTT,CASSSPDRLGNTIYF
TRBV7-2,TRBD1,NA,TRBJ2-7,TGTGCCAGCAGCTCGACCGGGACAGGGAGCTCCTACGAGCAGTACTTC,CASSSTGTGSSYEQYF
TRBV12-3/TRBV12-4,TRBD1,NA,TRBJ1-4,TGTGCCAGCAGTTTTTTGCAGGGGGGTAAGGGTGAAAAACTGTTTTTT,CASSFLQGGKGEKLFF
TRBV7-8,NA,many,TRBJ1-3,TGTGCCAGCAGCCGCCATTCTCGTCATCCGACTGAATTCTCTGGAAACACCATATATTTT,CASSRHSRHPTEFSGNTIYF
TRBV18,NA,few,TRBJ1-1,TGTGCCAGCTCACCGCGCAGGGTTAACACTGAAGCTTTCTTT,CASSPRRVNTEAFF
TRBV20-1,NA,NA,TRBJ2-6,TGCAGTGCTAGTCGGCGCGGGAGGGCCAACGTCCTGACTTTC,CSASRRGRANVLTF
TRBV5-1,NA,many,TRBJ1-2,TGCGCCAGCAGCTTGTCAGGGCCCCACTATGGCTACACCTTC,CASSLSGPHYGYTF
TRBV10-3,TRBD1,NA,TRBJ1-5,TGTGCCATCAGTAGCGGGACAGGTTTACAGCAGCCCCAGCATTTT,CAISSGTGLQQPQHF
TRBV28,NA,NA,TRBJ2-5,TGTGCCAGCAGTTTAGGGACCCAGTACTTC,CASSLGTQYF
TRBV10-3,NA,NA,TRBJ2-1,TGTGCCATCAGTGAGGTAGGAGATGGGCGGTTCTTC,CAISEVGDGRFF
TRBV7-2,NA,many,TRBJ2-5,TGTGCCTGCCGAAATCCGGGGGCGGGGGAGACCCAGTACTTC,CACRNPGAGETQYF